One sample yielded the 8 T cell receptor beta chains listed below, sequenced in a study of blood T cells in healthy people across ages. A sample-barcoded 5' primer and a J-beta primer mix were used in a second PCR of about 7 to 12 cycles. MiXCR, run by TCRdb on the 5' RACE reads, gives a single entry per CDR3 protein. The top ten clones hold about 27% of a sample with 650,000 to 900,000 distinct CDR3 sequences, approximately 67% of them seen once. Sequencing was performed on blood. The origin of the receptors is a man between 25 and 39 years old in good health.

Details on this clonotype: A read error may be the cause here, since a much bigger clone is one base away. The chain joins TRBV20-1 to TRBJ2-1, with 9 bases lining up with TRBD2. The CDR3 is 15 amino acids. Germline loops: CDR1 DFQATT, CDR2 SNEGSKA (reference sequence). V gave up 0 bases and J gave up 8 bases; unmatched junction bases: 8. CDR3 bases: TGCAGTGCTAGAGATGGGGTAGCGGGAGTCCATGAGCAGTTCTTC. As protein: CSARDGVAGVHEQFF.

This clonotype was recorded only once. This rearrangement joins TRBV7-2 to TRBJ2-3, with TRBD1 as a possible D gene (5 bases). This CDR3 is built from 14 residues. Germline V gene sequence: CDR1 SGHTA, CDR2 FQGNSA. Deletions cut 0 bases from V and 4 bases from J, with 8 bases between. This chain's CDR3 is CASSLADRSDTQYF. DNA of the CDR3: TGTGCCAGCAGCTTAGCTGACAGATCAGATACGCAGTATTTT.

The V gene is TRBV4-3, the J gene TRBJ2-1; the match to TRBD2 covers 11 bases. J lost 2 bases, V lost 2 bases, and 11 bases had no gene match. The CDR3 is made up of 19 amino acids. Per the germline V gene, CDR1 is LGHNA and CDR2 is YSLEER. The CDR3 coding sequence is TGCGCCAGCAGCCAAAGCTCTTCTAGGGGACTAGCGGCCTACAATGAGCAGTTCTTC. Its protein product is CASSQSSSRGLAAYNEQFF.

This rearrangement joins TRBV5-6 to TRBJ2-7; the D is unclear. Trimming took off 5 bases at V and 0 bases at J, with 12 bases between the two ends. The germline V gene has CDR1 SGHDT and CDR2 YYEEEE. CDR3 length: 14 amino acids. The CDR3 reads CASSPGPNSYEQYF. CDR3 sequence (DNA): TGTGCCAGCAGTCCAGGTCCGAACTCCTACGAGCAGTACTTC.

This clonotype was observed a few times. Here the CDR3 reads CASSRDRGINEQYF. CDR3 DNA: TGTGCCAGCAGCCGGGACAGGGGTATCAACGAGCAGTACTTC. The V and J genes are TRBV2 and TRBJ2-7, with TRBD1 identical over 10 bases. The germline CDR1 and CDR2 sequences are SNHLY and FYNNEI. The CDR3 has 14 residues. Trimming cost V 6 bases and J 5 bases; bases outside gene matches: 7.

This chain connects TRBV7-9 to TRBJ1-6; 7 nucleotides agree with TRBD1. V lost 7 bases to trimming and J lost 5 bases; unmatched junction nucleotides: 11. The length of the CDR3 is 16 residues. Germline CDR1 SEHNR, CDR2 FQNEAQ (reference sequence). In DNA, the CDR3 is TGTGCCAGCACCCTCCGGGACAGAGCCAATAATTCACCCCTCCACTTT. It codes for CASTLRDRANNSPLHF. Full variable domain (outside the CDR3, taken from reference TRBV7-9 and TRBJ1-6): DTGVSQNPRHKITKRGQNVTFRCDPISEHNRLYWYRQTLGQGPEFLTYFQNEAQLEKSRLLSDRFSAERPKGSFSTLEIQRTEQGDSAMYLCASTLRDRANNSPLHFGNGTRLTVT.

This clonotype has more than one count but fewer than ten. The chain has TRBV29-1 and TRBJ2-1; D possibly corresponds to TRBD1 (8 bases). The CDR3 totals 15 residues. V was trimmed by 6 bases and J by 0 bases, leaving 15 bases between them. Germline V gene sequence: CDR1 SQVTM, CDR2 ANQGSEA. The CDR3 here is CSVDREGGSYNEQFF. In DNA form, the CDR3 reads TGCAGCGTGGACAGGGAGGGAGGCTCCTACAATGAGCAGTTCTTC.

The V and J genes are TRBV20-1 and TRBJ1-2, with D possibly matching TRBD1 (5 bases). The CDR3 has 14 amino acids. CDR1 and CDR2 (germline): DFQATT, SNEGSKA (reference sequence). V was trimmed by 7 bases and J by 6 bases, leaving 21 bases between them. This chain's CDR3 is CSGQSFLGTDGYTF. CDR3 DNA sequence: TGCAGTGGACAGAGCTTTTTGGGAACCGATGGCTACACCTTC.